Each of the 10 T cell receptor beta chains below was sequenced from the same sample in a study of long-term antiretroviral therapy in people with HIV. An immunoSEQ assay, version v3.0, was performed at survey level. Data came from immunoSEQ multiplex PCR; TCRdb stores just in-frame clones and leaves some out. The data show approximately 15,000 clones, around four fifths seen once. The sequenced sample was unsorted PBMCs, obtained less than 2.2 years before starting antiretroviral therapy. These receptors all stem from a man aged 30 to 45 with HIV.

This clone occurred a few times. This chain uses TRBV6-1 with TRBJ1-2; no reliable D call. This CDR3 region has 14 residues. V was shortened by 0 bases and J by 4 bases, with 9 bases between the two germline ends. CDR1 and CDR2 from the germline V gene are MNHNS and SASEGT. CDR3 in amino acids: CASSEAGSSYGYTF. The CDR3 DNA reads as TGTGCCAGCAGTGAAGCGGGGTCGAGCTATGGCTACACCTTC.

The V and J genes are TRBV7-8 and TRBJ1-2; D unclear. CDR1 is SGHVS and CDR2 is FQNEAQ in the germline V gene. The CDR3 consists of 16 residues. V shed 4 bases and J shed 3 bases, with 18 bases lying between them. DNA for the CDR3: TGTGCCAGCAGCTACTCCGTCGGTAGAAGTGACTATGGCTACACCTTC. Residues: CASSYSVGRSDYGYTF.

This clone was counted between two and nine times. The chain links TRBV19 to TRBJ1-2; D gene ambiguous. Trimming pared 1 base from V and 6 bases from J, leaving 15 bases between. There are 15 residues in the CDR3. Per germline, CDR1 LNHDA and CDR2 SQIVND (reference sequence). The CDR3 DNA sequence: TGTGCCAGTAGTATAGGGACGGCTAATCCTGATGGCTACACCTTC. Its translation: CASSIGTANPDGYTF.

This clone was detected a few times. In DNA form, the CDR3 reads TGTGCCTGGGGGCTGGGGGGCGTAGGCTATGGCTACACCTTC. This gives the protein CAWGLGGVGYGYTF. The chain is built from TRBV30 and TRBJ1-2; weak D call: TRBD1 (6 bases). The length of the CDR3 is 14 residues. With 5 bases removed from V and 4 bases from J, the gap between germline ends came to 17 bases. Germline V gene data show CDR1 as GTSNPN and CDR2 as SVGIG (reference sequence).

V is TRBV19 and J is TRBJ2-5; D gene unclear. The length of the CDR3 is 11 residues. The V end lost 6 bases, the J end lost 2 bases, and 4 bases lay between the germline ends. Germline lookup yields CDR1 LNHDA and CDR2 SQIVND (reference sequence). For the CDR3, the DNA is TGTGCCAGTAGGGGTCAAGAGACCCAGTACTTC. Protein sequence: CASRGQETQYF.

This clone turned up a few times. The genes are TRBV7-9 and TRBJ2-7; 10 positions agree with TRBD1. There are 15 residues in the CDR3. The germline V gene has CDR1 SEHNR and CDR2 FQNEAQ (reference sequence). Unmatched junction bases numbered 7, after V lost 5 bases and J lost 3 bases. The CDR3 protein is CASSPRGTGDYEQYF. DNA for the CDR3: TGTGCCAGCAGCCCGAGGGGGACAGGGGACTACGAGCAGTACTTC.

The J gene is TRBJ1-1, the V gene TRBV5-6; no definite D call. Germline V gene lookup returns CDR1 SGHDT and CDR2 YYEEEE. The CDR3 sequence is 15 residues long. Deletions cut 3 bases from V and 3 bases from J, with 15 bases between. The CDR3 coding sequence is TGTGCCAGCAGCTCCCCGCGGGTTTATCACACTGAAGCTTTCTTT. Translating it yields CASSSPRVYHTEAFF.

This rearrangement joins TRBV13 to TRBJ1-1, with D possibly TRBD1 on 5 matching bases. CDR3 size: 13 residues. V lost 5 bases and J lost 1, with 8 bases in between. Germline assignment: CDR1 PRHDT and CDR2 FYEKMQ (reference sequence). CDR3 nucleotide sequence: TGTGCCAGCAGCCGGACAAAGAACACTGAAGCTTTCTTT. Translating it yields CASSRTKNTEAFF.

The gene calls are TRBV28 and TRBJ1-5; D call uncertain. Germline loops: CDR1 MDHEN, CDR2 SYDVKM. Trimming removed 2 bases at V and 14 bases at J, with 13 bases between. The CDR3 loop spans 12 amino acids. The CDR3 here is CASSLGPDREHF. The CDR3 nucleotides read TGTGCCAGCAGTTTAGGGCCGGACCGGGAGCATTTT.

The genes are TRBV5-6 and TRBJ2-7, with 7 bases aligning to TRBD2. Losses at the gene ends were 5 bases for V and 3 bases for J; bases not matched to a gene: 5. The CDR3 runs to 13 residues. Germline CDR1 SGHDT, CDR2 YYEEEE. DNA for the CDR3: TGTGCCAGCAGGGGCGGGAGAAGCTACGAGCAGTACTTC. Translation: CASRGGRSYEQYF.